One T cell receptor beta chain is described in this entry. Antigen specificity is unknown. Sequenced by immunoSEQ multiplex PCR; TCRdb stores in-frame clones only, minus some. Among about 160,000 clones listed, roughly nine tenths were seen once. This sample stems from a study of cytomegalovirus exposure and HLA in healthy donors. Study-level results: Cytomegalovirus-associated status was assigned to approximately 160 TCR beta chains.

This CDR3 is 15 amino acids long. The V and J ends lost 5 bases and 5 bases respectively, with 18 bases between them. Germline V lookup: CDR1 SNHLY, CDR2 FYNNEI. Donors came from a validation cohort of some 130 subjects, distinct from the first 666-subject cohort. This rearrangement joins TRBV2 to TRBJ2-5; D may correspond to TRBD1 or TRBD2 (5 bases each). The TCR comes from a woman in her twenties or thirties in good health and CMV-seronegative. Source material: PBMCs. The CDR3 region has the DNA TGTGCCAGCAGTAGGGACCGAGGTCGCGCGGAGACCCAGTACTTC. Translating gives CASSRDRGRAETQYF.